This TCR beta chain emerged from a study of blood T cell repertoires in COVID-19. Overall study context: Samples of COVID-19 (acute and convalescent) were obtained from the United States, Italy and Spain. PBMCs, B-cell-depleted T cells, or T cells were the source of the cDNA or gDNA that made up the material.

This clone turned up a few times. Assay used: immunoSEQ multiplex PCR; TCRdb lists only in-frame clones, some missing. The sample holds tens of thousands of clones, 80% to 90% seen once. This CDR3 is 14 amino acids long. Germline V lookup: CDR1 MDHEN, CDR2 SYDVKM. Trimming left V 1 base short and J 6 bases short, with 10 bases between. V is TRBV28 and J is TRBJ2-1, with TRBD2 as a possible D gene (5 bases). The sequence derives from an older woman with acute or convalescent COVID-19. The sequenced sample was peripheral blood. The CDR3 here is CASSLYLASNEQFF. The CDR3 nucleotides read TGTGCCAGCAGTTTATACTTAGCGTCCAATGAGCAGTTCTTC.